This TCR beta chain was captured in a study of tumor and adjacent non-tumor tissue in lung cancer. Comment on this clonotype: A much larger clone lies one base from this, so it may be a read error.

This sample's RNA came from whole unsorted tissue. Three rounds of nested PCR, following a modified ARM-PCR protocol, produced the TCRbeta library. MiXCR, run by TCRdb on the multiplex PCR reads, gives a single entry per CDR3 protein. Here the sample spans some 120,000 distinct CDR3 sequences, around three fifths being singletons. From germline, CDR1 is ENHRY and CDR2 SYGVKD. This CDR3 comprises 15 residues. V gave up 6 bases and J gave up 2 bases, with 14 bases separating them. This receptor was taken from a man aged 30 to 39 with non-small cell lung cancer. Source material: lung tumor tissue. The chain is built from TRBV10-3 and TRBJ1-3; D not certain. The CDR3 sequence is CAISFRTRPGNTIYF. CDR3 sequence (DNA): TGTGCCATCAGCTTCAGGACCCGACCTGGAAACACCATATATTTT.